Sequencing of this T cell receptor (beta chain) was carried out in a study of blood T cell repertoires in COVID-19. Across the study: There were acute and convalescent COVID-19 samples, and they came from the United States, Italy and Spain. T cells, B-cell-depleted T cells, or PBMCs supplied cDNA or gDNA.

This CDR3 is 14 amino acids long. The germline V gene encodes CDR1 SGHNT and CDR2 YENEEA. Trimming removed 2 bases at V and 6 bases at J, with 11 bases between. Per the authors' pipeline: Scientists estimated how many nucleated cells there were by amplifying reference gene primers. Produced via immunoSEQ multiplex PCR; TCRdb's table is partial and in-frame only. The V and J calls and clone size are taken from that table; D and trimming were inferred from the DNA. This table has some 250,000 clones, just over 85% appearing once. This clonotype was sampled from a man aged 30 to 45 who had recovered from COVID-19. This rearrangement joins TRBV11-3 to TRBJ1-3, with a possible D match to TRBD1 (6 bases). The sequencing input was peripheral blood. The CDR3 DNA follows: TGTGCCAGCAGCTTAATAACAGGGTCAAACACCATATATTTT. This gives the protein CASSLITGSNTIYF. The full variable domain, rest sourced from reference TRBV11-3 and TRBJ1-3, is EAGVVQSPRYKIIEKKQPVAFWCNPISGHNTLYWYLQNLGQGPELLIRYENEEAVDDSQLPKDRFSAERLKGVDSTLKIQPAELGDSAVYLCASSLITGSNTIYFGEGSWLTVV.